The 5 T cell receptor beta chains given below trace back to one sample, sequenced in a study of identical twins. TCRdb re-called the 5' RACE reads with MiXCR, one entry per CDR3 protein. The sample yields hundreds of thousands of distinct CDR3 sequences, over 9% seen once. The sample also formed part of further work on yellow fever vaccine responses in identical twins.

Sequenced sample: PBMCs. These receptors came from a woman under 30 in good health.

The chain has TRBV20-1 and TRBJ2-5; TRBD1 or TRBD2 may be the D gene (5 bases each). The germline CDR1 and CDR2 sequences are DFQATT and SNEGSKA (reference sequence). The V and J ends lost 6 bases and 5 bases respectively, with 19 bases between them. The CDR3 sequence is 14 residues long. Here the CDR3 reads CSARPGTGMETQYF. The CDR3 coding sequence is TGCAGTGCCCGTCCCGGGACGGGAATGGAGACCCAGTACTTC.

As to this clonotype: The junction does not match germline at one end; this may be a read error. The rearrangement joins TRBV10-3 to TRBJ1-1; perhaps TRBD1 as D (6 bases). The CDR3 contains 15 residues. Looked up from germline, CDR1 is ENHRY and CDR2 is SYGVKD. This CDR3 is CAISADHTGQPRYCF. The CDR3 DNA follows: TGTGCCATCAGTGCGGATCACACGGGACAACCCCGTTATTGCTTT.

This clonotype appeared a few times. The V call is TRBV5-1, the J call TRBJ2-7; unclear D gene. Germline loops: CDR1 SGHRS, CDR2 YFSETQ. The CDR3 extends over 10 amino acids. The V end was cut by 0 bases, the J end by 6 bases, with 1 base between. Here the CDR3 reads CASSLVEQYF. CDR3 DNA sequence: TGCGCCAGCAGCTTGGTCGAGCAGTACTTC.

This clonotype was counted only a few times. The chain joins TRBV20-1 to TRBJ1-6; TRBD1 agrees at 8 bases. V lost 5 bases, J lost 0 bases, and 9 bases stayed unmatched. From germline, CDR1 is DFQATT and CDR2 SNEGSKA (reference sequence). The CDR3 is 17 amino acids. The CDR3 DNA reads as TGCAGTGCTTACAGGGGGTCAAGGGGCTCCTATAATTCACCCCTCCACTTT. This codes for CSAYRGSRGSYNSPLHF.

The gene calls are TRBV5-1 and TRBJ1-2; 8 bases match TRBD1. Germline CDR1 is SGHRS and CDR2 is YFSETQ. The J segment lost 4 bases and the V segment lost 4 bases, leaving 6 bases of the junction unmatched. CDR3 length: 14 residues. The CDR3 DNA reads TGCGCCAGCAGCCCCGGAGACAGGGGCTATGGCTACACCTTC. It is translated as CASSPGDRGYGYTF.